Below, 24 T cell receptor beta chains from the same sample are listed, as sequenced in a study of STAT3 mutations in large granular lymphocyte leukemia. Libraries were prepared by immunoSEQ multiplex PCR; TCRdb keeps only in-frame clonotypes and omits some of them. Of about 6,000 clones detected, nearly 35% appear once; the ten largest clones hold about 17%. Their cognate antigens are unknown. Regarding the study as a whole: In T-cell large granular lymphocyte leukemia, about half of patients showed multiple immunodominant subclonotypes.

Source material: peripheral blood mononuclear cells. Receptor source: a middle-aged woman with T-cell large granular lymphocyte leukemia. Some clones in this sample may be carry-over from other donors' samples.

The rearrangement links TRBV28 to TRBJ2-1; D is uncertain. Germline values: CDR1 MDHEN, CDR2 SYDVKM. This CDR3 contains 12 residues. V lost 5 bases and J lost 8, with 10 bases in between. CDR3 DNA sequence: TGTGCCAGCAGTGCACAAGACGATGAGCAGTTCTTC. Translating gives CASSAQDDEQFF.

The chain uses TRBV5-1 and TRBJ1-2; possibly TRBD1 for D (6 bases). This CDR3 region has 17 residues. Trimming shortened V by 0 bases and J by 0 bases, and 15 bases separated the two germline ends. CDR1 is SGHRS, CDR2 YFSETQ, per germline. CDR3 residues: CASSLADRGVANYGYTF. CDR3 in DNA: TGCGCCAGCAGCTTGGCCGATAGGGGGGTCGCTAACTATGGCTACACCTTC.

The chain employs TRBV5-1 and TRBJ2-1; D is uncertain. This CDR3 has 16 residues. Trimming cost V 4 bases and J 4 bases, with 18 bases left between them. CDR1 and CDR2 from the germline V gene are SGHRS and YFSETQ. CDR3 bases: TGCGCCAGCAGCGCCGAGAGGAGCCATTATTACAATGAGCAGTTCTTC. It codes for CASSAERSHYYNEQFF.

V is TRBV7-2 and J is TRBJ1-2, with D uncertain. Germline V gene data show CDR1 as SGHTA and CDR2 as FQGNSA. This CDR3 region has 14 residues. Trimming stripped 3 bases from V and 4 bases from J, with 12 bases between. The CDR3 is CASSLFQDSYGYTF. The DNA for the CDR3 is TGTGCCAGCAGCTTGTTCCAGGATTCCTATGGCTACACCTTC.

This chain links TRBV4-1 with TRBJ1-1; maybe TRBD1 (6 bases). V shed 4 bases and J shed 4 bases, with 10 bases lying between them. The CDR3 is 13 residues long. The V gene's germline CDR1 is MGHRA and CDR2 YSYEKL. The chain's CDR3 is CASSRGASTEAFF. For the CDR3, the DNA is TGCGCCAGCAGCCGGGGGGCTAGCACTGAAGCTTTCTTT.

The rearrangement joins TRBV11-2 to TRBJ1-1; D gene unclear. V was shortened by 1 base and J by 2 bases, with 11 bases between the two germline ends. The CDR3 runs 15 residues. CDR1 is SGHAT and CDR2 is FQNNGV in the germline V gene. CDR3 coding DNA: TGTGCCAGCAGCTTAGGGCAGACGTTAAACACTGAAGCTTTCTTT. This translates into CASSLGQTLNTEAFF.

The genes are TRBV6-5 and TRBJ1-1; maybe TRBD1 (6 bases). CDR1 and CDR2 from the germline V gene are MNHEY and SVGAGI. V was trimmed by 2 bases and J by 3 bases, leaving 16 bases between them. The CDR3 covers 16 residues. For the CDR3, the DNA is TGTGCCAGCAGTTACGGGACACAGGGATCGTACACTGAAGCTTTCTTT. Translation gives CASSYGTQGSYTEAFF.

The gene calls are TRBV4-1 and TRBJ1-4; maybe TRBD1 (6 bases). From germline, CDR1 is MGHRA and CDR2 YSYEKL. This CDR3 comprises 15 residues. V lost 1 base and J 5 bases, leaving 11 bases between the germline ends. The CDR3 nucleotides read TGCGCCAGCAGCCAAGCCGGACAGCCAAATGAAAAACTGTTTTTT. Translation: CASSQAGQPNEKLFF.

This clone has more than one count but fewer than ten. The DNA for the CDR3 is TGTGCCTCCCGGGACAGGCACATGAACACTGAAGCTTTCTTT. Its protein product is CASRDRHMNTEAFF. This sequence joins TRBV30 and TRBJ1-1; 8 nucleotides line up with TRBD1. With 7 bases clipped from V and 0 bases from J, the junction kept 7 bases outside the gene matches. Germline CDR1 is GTSNPN and CDR2 is SVGIG (reference sequence). There are 14 residues in the CDR3.

This sequence joins TRBV7-2 and TRBJ2-7; D ambiguous. Germline assignment: CDR1 SGHTA and CDR2 FQGNSA. V was cut by 2 bases and J by 5 bases, with 4 bases left in between. The CDR3 sequence is 11 residues long. CDR3 in DNA: TGTGCCAGCAGCTTATTACACGAGCAGTACTTC. This translates into CASSLLHEQYF.

This clone came up a few times. V is TRBV7-9 and J is TRBJ1-2, with D hard to call. The CDR3 is 14 amino acids. V shed 2 bases and J shed 6 bases, with 13 bases lying between them. The germline gives CDR1 SEHNR, CDR2 FQNEAQ (reference sequence). CDR3 protein: CASSLNQGYDGYTF. CDR3 nucleotides: TGTGCCAGCAGCTTAAATCAAGGGTACGATGGCTACACCTTC.

This rearrangement joins TRBV9 to TRBJ1-3; D may be TRBD1 (5 bases). This CDR3 comprises 15 residues. Germline CDR1 and CDR2: SGDLS and YYNGEE. Trimming removed 4 bases at V and 0 bases at J, with 11 bases between. The CDR3 reads CASSPETASGNTIYF. CDR3 DNA: TGTGCCAGCAGCCCAGAGACAGCCTCTGGAAACACCATATATTTT.

J is TRBJ2-3 and V is TRBV6-1; TRBD1 aligns across 7 bases. CDR1 is MNHNS and CDR2 is SASEGT in the germline V gene. This CDR3 has 14 residues. V shed 10 bases and J 2 bases; nucleotides not matched to a gene: 9. The CDR3 reads CATHLGTATDTQYF. CDR3 bases: TGTGCCACACACCTGGGGACAGCCACAGATACGCAGTATTTT.

The chain carries TRBV9 and TRBJ1-1, with D hard to call. Germline CDR1 and CDR2: SGDLS and YYNGEE. Trimming removed 0 bases from V and 7 bases from J, with 10 bases in between. There are 13 residues in the CDR3. This CDR3 is CASSVVLIGEAFF. In DNA form, the CDR3 reads TGTGCCAGCAGCGTAGTGCTGATCGGTGAAGCTTTCTTT.

This clone was observed a few times. V is TRBV18 and J is TRBJ1-4, with D unresolved. CDR3 length: 15 amino acids. Trimming removed 2 bases at V and 3 bases at J, with 10 bases between. The V gene's germline CDR1 is KGHSH and CDR2 LQKENI. Here the CDR3 DNA reads TGTGCCAGCTCACCATTCGCCCGCCCTAATGAAAAACTGTTTTTT. Protein sequence: CASSPFARPNEKLFF. The full variable domain, rest sourced from reference TRBV18 and TRBJ1-4, is NAGVMQNPRHLVRRRGQEARLRCSPMKGHSHVYWYRQLPEEGLKFMVYLQKENIIDESGMPKERFSAEFPKEGPSILRIQQVVRGDSAAYFCASSPFARPNEKLFFGSGTQLSVL.

The chain is built from TRBV5-4 and TRBJ1-2; 7 bases align to TRBD1. Unmatched junction bases numbered 19, after V lost 4 bases and J lost 4 bases. This CDR3 has 18 amino acids. The V gene's germline CDR1 is SGHNT and CDR2 YYREEE (reference sequence). The CDR3 loop is CASSPDRSIPTGVYGYTF. In DNA form, the CDR3 reads TGTGCCAGCAGCCCCGACAGGTCTATACCAACAGGGGTCTATGGCTACACCTTC.

This clone was detected only once. This chain links TRBV5-4 with TRBJ2-2; D is perhaps TRBD2 (6 bases). The V end was cut by 4 bases, the J end by 6 bases, with 16 bases between. The CDR3 length is 15 residues. Germline values: CDR1 SGHNT, CDR2 YYREEE (reference sequence). CDR3 region: CASSRGAFVAGELFF. CDR3 nucleotide sequence: TGTGCCAGCAGCCGCGGGGCGTTCGTGGCCGGGGAGCTGTTTTTT.

CDR3 region: CASDPGQPVYGYTF. CDR3 nucleotides: TGTGCCAGCGACCCAGGACAGCCGGTCTATGGCTACACCTTC. The genes are TRBV5-5 and TRBJ1-2; D might be TRBD1 (6 bases). V lost 7 bases, J lost 4 bases, and 17 bases lay in between. Germline loops: CDR1 SGHKS, CDR2 YYEKEE (reference sequence). This CDR3 is 14 amino acids long.

The rearrangement joins TRBV7-9 to TRBJ1-1; 9 positions match TRBD1. Germline values: CDR1 SEHNR, CDR2 FQNEAQ (reference sequence). The CDR3 is 14 residues long. Losses at the gene ends were 3 bases for V and 5 bases for J; bases not matched to a gene: 4. The CDR3, as DNA: TGTGCCAGCAGCTTGGGGACAGGGAAGACTGAAGCTTTCTTT. It is translated as CASSLGTGKTEAFF.

This clone was seen a handful of times. The chain employs TRBV6-1 and TRBJ1-2, with D maybe TRBD1 (6 bases). This CDR3 contains 15 residues. Germline V lookup: CDR1 MNHNS, CDR2 SASEGT. V lost 3 bases and J lost 4, with 15 bases in between. CDR3 in amino acids: CASSEGGGRPYGYTF. The CDR3 DNA reads as TGTGCCAGCAGTGAGGGGGGCGGACGACCCTATGGCTACACCTTC.

The chain recombines TRBV19 with TRBJ2-4; the D call may be TRBD1 or TRBD2 (5 bases each). The ends were cut back, 6 bases at V and 1 base at J, with 16 bases in the middle. Germline assignment: CDR1 LNHDA and CDR2 SQIVND (reference sequence). The CDR3 sequence is 16 residues long. DNA of the CDR3: TGTGCCAGTAGAAAAAGGGGAGATTGGGCCAAAAACATTCAGTACTTC. Its protein product is CASRKRGDWAKNIQYF.

This chain connects TRBV5-1 to TRBJ2-2, with D hard to call. Germline values: CDR1 SGHRS, CDR2 YFSETQ. This CDR3 has 17 amino acids. Trimming shortened V by 3 bases and J by 4 bases, and 19 bases separated the two germline ends. CDR3 coding DNA: TGCGCCAGCAGCTCCAGACTCGACTCATTAATCACCGGGGAGCTGTTTTTT. It codes for CASSSRLDSLITGELFF.

This clone was recorded a few times. For the CDR3, the DNA is TGCAGTGCTGGGGAAGGGGAGCAGTACTTC. Its translation: CSAGEGEQYF. This chain connects TRBV20-1 to TRBJ2-7; D uncertain. The CDR3 contains 10 residues. The germline gives CDR1 DFQATT, CDR2 SNEGSKA (reference sequence). Trimming removed 5 bases at V and 7 bases at J, with 9 bases between.

This clone was recorded a few times. This chain uses TRBV18 with TRBJ1-1; D gene uncertain. With 5 bases removed from V and 2 bases from J, the gap between germline ends came to 3 bases. The CDR3 loop spans 11 amino acids. CDR1 and CDR2 (germline): KGHSH, LQKENI. Here the CDR3 DNA reads TGTGCCAGCTCAGCCAACACTGAAGCTTTCTTT. The encoded protein is CASSANTEAFF.